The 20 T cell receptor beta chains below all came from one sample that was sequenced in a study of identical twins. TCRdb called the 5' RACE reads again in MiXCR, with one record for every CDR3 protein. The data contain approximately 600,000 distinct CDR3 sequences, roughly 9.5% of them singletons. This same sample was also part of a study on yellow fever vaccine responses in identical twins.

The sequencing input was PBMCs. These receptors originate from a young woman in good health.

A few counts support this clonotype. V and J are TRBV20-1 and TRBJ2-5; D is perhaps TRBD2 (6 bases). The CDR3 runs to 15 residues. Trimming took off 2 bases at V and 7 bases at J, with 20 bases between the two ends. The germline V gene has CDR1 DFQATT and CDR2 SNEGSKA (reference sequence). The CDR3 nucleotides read TGCAGTGCTAGATATAGTGGGGGAGCCGGGGGGACCCAGTACTTC. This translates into CSARYSGGAGGTQYF.

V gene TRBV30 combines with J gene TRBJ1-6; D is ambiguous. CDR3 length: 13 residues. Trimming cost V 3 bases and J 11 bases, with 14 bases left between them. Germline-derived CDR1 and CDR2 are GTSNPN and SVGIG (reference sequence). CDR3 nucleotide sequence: TGTGCCTGGAGCTCGAGTCGTTGGGCACCCCTCCACTTT. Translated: CAWSSSRWAPLHF.

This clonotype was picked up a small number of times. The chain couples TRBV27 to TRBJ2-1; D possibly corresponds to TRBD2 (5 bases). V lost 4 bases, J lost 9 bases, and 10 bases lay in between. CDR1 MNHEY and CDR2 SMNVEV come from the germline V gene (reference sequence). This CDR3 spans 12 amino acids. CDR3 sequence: CASSYYAGEQFF. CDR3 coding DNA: TGTGCCAGCAGTTACTACGCGGGTGAGCAGTTCTTC.

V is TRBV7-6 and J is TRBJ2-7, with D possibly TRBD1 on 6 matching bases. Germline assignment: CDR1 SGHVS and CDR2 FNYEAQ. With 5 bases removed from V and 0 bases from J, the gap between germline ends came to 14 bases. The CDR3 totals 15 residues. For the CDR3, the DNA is TGTGCCAGCAGCCCCACCGACAGGCACTCCTACGAGCAGTACTTC. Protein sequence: CASSPTDRHSYEQYF. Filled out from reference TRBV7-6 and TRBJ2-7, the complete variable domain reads GAGVSQSPRYKVTKRGQDVALRCDPISGHVSLYWYRQALGQGPEFLTYFNYEAQQDKSGLPNDRFSAERPEGSISTLTIQRTEQRDSAMYRCASSPTDRHSYEQYFGPGTRLTVT.

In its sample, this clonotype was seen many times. The chain's CDR3 is CASSYPPGQGIYNEQFF. Here the CDR3 DNA reads TGTGCCAGCAGTTACCCCCCAGGCCAGGGTATCTACAATGAGCAGTTCTTC. The J gene is TRBJ2-1, the V gene TRBV6-5; a weak D match, TRBD1 (5 bases). V was shortened by 2 bases and J by 3 bases, with 17 bases between the two germline ends. The CDR3 is made up of 17 amino acids. Germline assignment: CDR1 MNHEY and CDR2 SVGAGI.

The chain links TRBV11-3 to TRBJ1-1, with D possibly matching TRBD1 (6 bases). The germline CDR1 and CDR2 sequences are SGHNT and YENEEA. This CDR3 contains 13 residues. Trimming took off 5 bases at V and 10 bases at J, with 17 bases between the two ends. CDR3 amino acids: CASSATGPSGAFF. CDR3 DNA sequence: TGTGCCAGCAGCGCTACAGGGCCTAGTGGAGCTTTCTTT.

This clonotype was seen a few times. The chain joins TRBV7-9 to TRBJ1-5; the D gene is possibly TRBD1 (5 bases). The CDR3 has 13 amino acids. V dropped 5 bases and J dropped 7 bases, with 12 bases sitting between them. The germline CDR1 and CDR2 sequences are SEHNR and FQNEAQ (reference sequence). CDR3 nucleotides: TGTGCCAGCAGCCCTGGGACGGACCAGCCCCAGCATTTT. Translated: CASSPGTDQPQHF.

This CDR3 is CSADLAGPYEQYF. The CDR3 bases are TGCAGTGCTGACCTTGCGGGACCCTACGAGCAGTACTTC. This chain joins TRBV20-1 and TRBJ2-7, with a possible D match to TRBD2 (6 bases). The CDR3 is 13 residues long. Germline values: CDR1 DFQATT, CDR2 SNEGSKA (reference sequence). Trimming took off 5 bases at V and 2 bases at J, with 13 bases between the two ends.

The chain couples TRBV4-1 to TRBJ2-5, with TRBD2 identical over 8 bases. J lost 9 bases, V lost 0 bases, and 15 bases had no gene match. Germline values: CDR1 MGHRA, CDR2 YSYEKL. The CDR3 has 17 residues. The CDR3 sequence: CASSQDELRGGGLAQYF. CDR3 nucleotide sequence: TGCGCCAGCAGCCAAGATGAGCTTCGGGGGGGAGGATTGGCCCAGTACTTC.

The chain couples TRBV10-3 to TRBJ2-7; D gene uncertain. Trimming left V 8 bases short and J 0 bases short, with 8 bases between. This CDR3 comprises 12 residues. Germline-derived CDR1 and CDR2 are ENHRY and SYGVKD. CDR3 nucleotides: TGTGCCATCCGGGTCGACTCCTACGAGCAGTACTTC. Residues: CAIRVDSYEQYF.

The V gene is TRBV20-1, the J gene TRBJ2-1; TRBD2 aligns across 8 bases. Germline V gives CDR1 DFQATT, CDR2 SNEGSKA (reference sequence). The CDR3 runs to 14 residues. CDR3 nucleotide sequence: TGCAGCGTGGTTAGCGGGGAAACAAACAATGAGCAGTTCTTC. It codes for CSVVSGETNNEQFF.

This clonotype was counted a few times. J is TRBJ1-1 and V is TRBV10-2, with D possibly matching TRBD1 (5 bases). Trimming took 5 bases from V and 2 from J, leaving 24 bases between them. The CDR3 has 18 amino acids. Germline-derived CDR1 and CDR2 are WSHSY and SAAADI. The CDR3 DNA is TGCGCCAGCAGTACACCGGGCCCAAGGGGAGGGTTTAACACTGAAGCTTTCTTT. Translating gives CASSTPGPRGGFNTEAFF.

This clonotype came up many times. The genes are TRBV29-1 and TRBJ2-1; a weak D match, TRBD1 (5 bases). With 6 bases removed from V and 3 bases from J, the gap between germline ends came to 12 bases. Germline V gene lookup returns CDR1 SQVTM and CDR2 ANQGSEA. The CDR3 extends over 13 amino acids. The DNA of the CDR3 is TGCAGCGTGGGGCTAGTTGGCTACAATGAGCAGTTCTTC. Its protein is CSVGLVGYNEQFF.

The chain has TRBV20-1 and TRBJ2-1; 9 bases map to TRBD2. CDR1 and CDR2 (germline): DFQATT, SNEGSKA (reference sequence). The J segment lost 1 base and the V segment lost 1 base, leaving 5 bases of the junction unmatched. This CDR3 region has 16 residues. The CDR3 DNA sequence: TGCAGTGCTAGAGTTTTAGCGGGAGCGTCCTACAATGAGCAGTTCTTC. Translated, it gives CSARVLAGASYNEQFF.

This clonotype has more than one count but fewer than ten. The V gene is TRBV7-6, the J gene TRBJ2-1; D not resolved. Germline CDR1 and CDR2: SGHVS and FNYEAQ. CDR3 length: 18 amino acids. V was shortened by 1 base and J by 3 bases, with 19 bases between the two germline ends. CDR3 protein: CASSLDAKRQEIYNEQFF. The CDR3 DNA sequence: TGTGCCAGCAGCTTAGACGCAAAACGGCAGGAGATCTACAATGAGCAGTTCTTC.

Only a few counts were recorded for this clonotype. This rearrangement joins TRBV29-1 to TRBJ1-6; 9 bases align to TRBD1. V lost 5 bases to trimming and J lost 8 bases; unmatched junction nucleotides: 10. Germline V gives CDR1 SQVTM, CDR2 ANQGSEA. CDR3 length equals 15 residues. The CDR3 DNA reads TGCAGCGTTCCGGCCGGGACAGGGAGGGATTCACCCCTCCACTTT. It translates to CSVPAGTGRDSPLHF.

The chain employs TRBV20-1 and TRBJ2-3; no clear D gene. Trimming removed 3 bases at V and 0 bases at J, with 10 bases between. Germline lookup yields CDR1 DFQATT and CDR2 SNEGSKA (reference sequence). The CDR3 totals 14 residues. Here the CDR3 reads CSASRPSSTDTQYF. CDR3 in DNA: TGCAGTGCTAGCAGACCTTCTAGCACAGATACGCAGTATTTT.

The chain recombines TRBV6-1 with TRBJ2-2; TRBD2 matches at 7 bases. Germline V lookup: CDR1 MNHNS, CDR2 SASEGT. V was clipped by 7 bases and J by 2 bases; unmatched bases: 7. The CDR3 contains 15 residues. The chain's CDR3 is CASTRAGSNTGELFF. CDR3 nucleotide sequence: TGTGCCAGCACCAGAGCGGGATCCAACACCGGGGAGCTGTTTTTT.

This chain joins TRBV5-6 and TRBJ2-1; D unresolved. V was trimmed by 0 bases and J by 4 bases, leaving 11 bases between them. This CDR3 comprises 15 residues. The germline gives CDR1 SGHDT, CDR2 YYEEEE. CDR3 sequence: CASSLVPGQYNEQFF. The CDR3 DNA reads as TGTGCCAGCAGCTTGGTCCCGGGCCAGTACAATGAGCAGTTCTTC.

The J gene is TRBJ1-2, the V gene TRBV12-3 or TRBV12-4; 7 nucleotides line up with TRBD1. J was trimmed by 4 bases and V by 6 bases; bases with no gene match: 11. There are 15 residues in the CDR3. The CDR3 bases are TGTGCCAGCAGGGCCGGGACAGTGTTGACCTATGGCTACACCTTC. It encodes CASRAGTVLTYGYTF.